Following are 5 T cell receptor beta chains from one sample sequenced in a study of blood T cells in healthy people across ages. The second PCR ran about 6 to 12 cycles with a sample-barcoded 5' primer and J-beta primers. From the 5' RACE reads, TCRdb called clonotypes with MiXCR, one entry per CDR3 protein. The table lists 650,000 to 1,000,000 distinct CDR3 sequences, roughly 35% of them singletons. Material: blood. The receptor set was obtained from a man aged 18 to 30 in good health.

This clonotype has a handful of counts. The chain links TRBV5-1 to TRBJ2-7; maybe TRBD2 (5 bases). V dropped 3 bases and J dropped 4 bases, with 14 bases sitting between them. The CDR3 has 14 residues. Germline V gene lookup returns CDR1 SGHRS and CDR2 YFSETQ. In DNA, the CDR3 is TGCGCCAGCAGCTGGAGAGGGATAGGATACGAGCAGTACTTC. It yields the protein CASSWRGIGYEQYF.

This chain connects TRBV20-1 to TRBJ1-5, with no clear D. The CDR3 totals 15 residues. V lost 1 base to trimming and J lost 3 bases, with 13 bases between them. Germline V lookup: CDR1 DFQATT, CDR2 SNEGSKA (reference sequence). The CDR3 protein is CSARVRLMPNQPQHF. The CDR3 nucleotides are TGCAGTGCTAGAGTTCGTTTGATGCCCAATCAGCCCCAGCATTTT.

This clonotype was detected a few times. The chain couples TRBV27 to TRBJ2-1; no clear D gene. CDR3 length equals 13 residues. V lost 2 bases and J lost 7, with 9 bases in between. Germline CDR1 reads MNHEY; CDR2 reads SMNVEV (reference sequence). The CDR3 region has the DNA TGTGCCAGCAGTTTAAGGTCGCTTAATGAGCAGTTCTTC. It is translated as CASSLRSLNEQFF.

This clonotype was seen more than once but under ten times. V gene TRBV3-1 combines with J gene TRBJ1-1; no clear D gene. CDR1 is LGHDT, CDR2 YNNKEL, per germline (reference sequence). V shed 2 bases and J shed 2 bases, with 12 bases lying between them. The CDR3 is 15 residues long. CDR3 residues: CASSQNPGANTEAFF. CDR3 nucleotide sequence: TGTGCCAGCAGCCAAAACCCCGGCGCTAACACTGAAGCTTTCTTT.

Ten or more counts support this clonotype. This sequence joins TRBV6-5 and TRBJ2-5; D is perhaps TRBD2 (6 bases). CDR1 and CDR2 (germline): MNHEY, SVGAGI. The CDR3 runs 14 residues. Trimming stripped 2 bases from V and 4 bases from J, with 11 bases between. The CDR3 loop is CASSYDTAGETQYF. For the CDR3, the DNA is TGTGCCAGCAGTTACGATACAGCGGGAGAGACCCAGTACTTC.